The sequence of this T cell receptor beta chain was determined in a study of T cells in Graves' hyperthyroidism and ophthalmopathy. This clonotype has ten or more counts. V was trimmed by 1 base and J by 4 bases, leaving 10 bases between them. This CDR3 has 14 residues. Germline V lookup: CDR1 SEHNR, CDR2 FQNEAQ (reference sequence). Amplification yielded TCR beta CDR3 regions, with RNA transcripts as the source. The HTBI set primed first-round TCR CDR3 RT-PCR. TCRdb processed the multiplex PCR reads anew with MiXCR; each CDR3 protein has one entry. The sample lists 350,000 or so distinct CDR3 sequences, 15% to 20% occurring once.

The TCR comes from a woman aged 35 to 49 with Graves' ophthalmopathy. V and J are TRBV7-9 and TRBJ1-2; D gene unclear. Sequencing was done on a sample of blood. The CDR3 DNA reads as TGTGCCAGCAGCTTAGGGGAAACTTTCTATGGCTACACCTTC. Its translation is CASSLGETFYGYTF. Combining the CDR3 with reference TRBV7-9 and TRBJ1-2 gives the whole variable domain DTGVSQNPRHKITKRGQNVTFRCDPISEHNRLYWYRQTLGQGPEFLTYFQNEAQLEKSRLLSDRFSAERPKGSFSTLEIQRTEQGDSAMYLCASSLGETFYGYTFGSGTRLTVV.